This T cell receptor beta chain was observed in a study of beta chain features in type 1 diabetes. Per germline, CDR1 KGHSH and CDR2 LQKENI. Trimming took 2 bases from V and 9 from J, leaving 8 bases between them. The CDR3 has 12 residues. For this clone: This sample includes further DNA sequences coding for the same CDR3.

Every bit of the isolated RNA underwent reverse transcription, so sequencing read expressed TCRB transcripts. Using immunoSEQ multiplex PCR, the repertoire was profiled, and TCRdb retains in-frame clones only, with some absent. In the table there are some 500,000 clones, about an eighth of which are singletons. Sequencing was performed on naive CD4+ T cells from blood. The source of this sequence is a woman younger than 30 in good health. V and J are TRBV18 and TRBJ2-1; tentatively, D is TRBD1 (6 bases). The CDR3 bases are TGTGCCAGCTCACCAACACAGGGTGAGCAGTTCTTC. This translates into CASSPTQGEQFF.